This T cell receptor beta chain was captured in a study of blood T cell repertoires in COVID-19. As for the study in general: PBMCs, B-cell-depleted T cells, or T cells were the source of the cDNA or gDNA that made up the material.

Clones were read by immunoSEQ multiplex PCR, and TCRdb kept only the in-frame ones, dropping some. Among roughly 50,000 clones listed, around 81% were seen once. CDR1 SGHTA and CDR2 FQGNSA come from the germline V gene. V lost 5 bases to trimming and J lost 9 bases, with 14 bases between them. The CDR3 extends over 14 amino acids. This chain connects TRBV7-2 to TRBJ1-6, with no clear D. Sample: peripheral blood. The receptor was isolated from a woman aged 55-69 years with acute or convalescent COVID-19. The CDR3 DNA reads as TGTGCCAGCAGCCTTGACGGGAAGGGTTCACCCCTCCACTTT. It specifies CASSLDGKGSPLHF. Supplemented by reference TRBV7-2 and TRBJ1-6, the full variable domain reads GAGVSQSPSNKVTEKGKDVELRCDPISGHTALYWYRQSLGQGLEFLIYFQGNSAPDKSGLPSDRFSAERTGGSVSTLTIQRTQQEDSAVYLCASSLDGKGSPLHFGNGTRLTVT.